This TCR beta chain emerged from a study of Tregs in tolerant kidney transplant recipients. Of note for this clone: Read data end 3 residues before the CDR3 end; the end is taken from the germline J gene.

This CDR3 region has 17 residues. The trim removed 2 bases at V and 6 bases at J, leaving 11 bases unmatched. CDR1 is MNHEY and CDR2 is SVGEGT in the germline V gene. Data came from immunoSEQ multiplex PCR; TCRdb stores just in-frame clones and leaves some out. Its table lists about 30,000 clones. CD4+CD25+CD127- Tregs, CD4+CD25- non-Tregs, CD4 and CD8 cells were sorted. The sequenced sample was CD8+ T cells from blood, obtained before the transplant. This clonotype was obtained from a human donor who received a combined kidney and bone marrow transplant. V is TRBV6-2 or TRBV6-3 and J is TRBJ2-1; 9 bases align to TRBD1. CDR3 bases read: TGTGCCAGCAGTTACGGGGGGGGGACAGGGATTCGCAATGAG. Its protein product is CASSYGGGTGIRNE. The complete CDR3 reads CASSYGGGTGIRNEQFF.